A single sample is the source of the 15 T cell receptor beta chains below, sequenced in a study of blood T cell repertoires in COVID-19 (dated by TCRdb to the early 2020s). Libraries were constructed by the immunoSEQ multiplex PCR assay. Entries here come from immuneACCESS through TCRdb and include only in-frame sequences with V and J called. Some clones fail to appear in such tables; in the studies checked, an unresolved V gene covers under half of the shortfall, and the cause of the remainder is unknown. The sample contains about 250,000 clones, 87% of them found a single time. Of the sample, approximately 2.4% falls within the top ten clones. The sequencing sample was made of PBMCs or T cells enriched from blood (not recorded which). The receptors stem from a woman in her 30s with acute COVID-19.

In DNA form, the CDR3 reads TGTGCCAGCAGCCGAACAGGGGGCACTGAAGCTTTCTTT. Translated, it gives CASSRTGGTEAFF. The chain carries TRBV11-2 and TRBJ1-1; 8 positions match TRBD1. The CDR3 length is 13 residues. V dropped 5 bases and J dropped 4; count of bases not matched to a gene: 3. CDR1 and CDR2 from the germline V gene are SGHAT and FQNNGV.

This clone is a singleton in its sample. The chain employs TRBV3-1 (or the pseudogene TRBV3-2) and TRBJ1-2, with 7 bases lining up with TRBD1. V gave up 3 bases and J gave up 10 bases; unmatched junction bases: 8. This CDR3 region has 13 residues. CDR1 and CDR2 from the germline V gene are LGHDT and YNNKEL (reference sequence). CDR3 nucleotides: TGTGCCAGCAGCCAGGGGGACAGCCATAACTACACCTTC. Translation: CASSQGDSHNYTF.

This clone was observed a few times. The chain joins TRBV30 to TRBJ1-3; 8 bases are a match to TRBD1. After removal of 5 bases from V and 1 base from J, the junction contained 7 bases not matched to a gene. The germline V gene encodes CDR1 GTSNPN and CDR2 SVGIG (reference sequence). This CDR3 comprises 15 residues. The CDR3 bases are TGTGCCTGGCGCGACAGGGGATCATCTGGAAACACCATATATTTT. This sequence encodes CAWRDRGSSGNTIYF.

This clone was recorded only once. The rearrangement links TRBV5-1 to TRBJ2-7; perhaps TRBD1 as D (5 bases). Germline CDR1 is SGHRS and CDR2 is YFSETQ. Trimming removed 5 bases from V and 4 bases from J, with 10 bases in between. The CDR3 is made up of 12 amino acids. For the CDR3, the DNA is TGCGCCAGCAGTTCACAGGAATACGAGCAGTACTTC. It is translated as CASSSQEYEQYF.

This clone was seen just once. The same CDR3 is also encoded by other DNA sequences in this sample. For the CDR3, the DNA is TGTGCCAGCAGCAAGACAGGGGCGGGAAACACCATATATTTT. Translation gives CASSKTGAGNTIYF. This chain connects TRBV7-9 to TRBJ1-3; the match to TRBD1 covers 8 bases. Trimming at V came to 5 bases and at J to 4 bases, leaving 4 bases not matched to a gene. The CDR3 runs 14 residues. The germline gives CDR1 SEHNR, CDR2 FQNEAQ (reference sequence).

This clone was recorded a few times. The chain joins TRBV3-1 (or the pseudogene TRBV3-2) to TRBJ2-7, with no clear D. V was cut by 5 bases and J by 0 bases, with 14 bases left in between. The germline gives CDR1 LGHDT, CDR2 YNNKEL (reference sequence). The CDR3 runs 15 residues. The CDR3 DNA reads as TGTGCCAGCAGCTTCACGAACAGATTCTCCTACGAGCAGTACTTC. Protein product: CASSFTNRFSYEQYF.

The J gene is TRBJ1-4, the V gene TRBV19; unclear D gene. The CDR3 contains 13 residues. V was clipped by 2 bases and J by 4 bases, with 5 bases between them. CDR1 is LNHDA and CDR2 is SQIVND in the germline V gene (reference sequence). The chain's CDR3 is CASSINSNEKLFF. Written as DNA, the CDR3 is TGTGCCAGTAGTATAAACAGTAATGAAAAACTGTTTTTT.

This clone was counted a single time. CDR3 protein: CASSQTPNYGYTF. In DNA form, the CDR3 reads TGTGCCAGCAGTCAGACACCTAACTATGGCTACACCTTC. The rearrangement joins TRBV2 to TRBJ1-2; no clear D gene. The germline gives CDR1 SNHLY, CDR2 FYNNEI. The CDR3 loop spans 13 amino acids. V was cut by 5 bases and J by 0 bases, with 7 bases left in between.

V gene TRBV10-3 combines with J gene TRBJ1-1; no reliable D call. CDR3 length: 12 amino acids. CDR1 and CDR2 from the germline V gene are ENHRY and SYGVKD. Trimming took 3 bases from V and 0 from J, leaving 2 bases between them. Here the CDR3 reads CAISDMNTEAFF. In DNA form, the CDR3 reads TGTGCCATCAGTGATATGAACACTGAAGCTTTCTTT.

The chain recombines TRBV9 with TRBJ2-1, with TRBD2 matching over 8 bases. V shed 0 bases and J 7 bases; nucleotides not matched to a gene: 9. This CDR3 region has 16 residues. The germline V gene has CDR1 SGDLS and CDR2 YYNGEE. CDR3 in DNA: TGTGCCAGCAGCGTAGCAGGGCGGGGGGAGTGGAATGAGCAGTTCTTC. Translating gives CASSVAGRGEWNEQFF.

The chain has TRBV30 and TRBJ1-1; maybe TRBD1 (6 bases). The length of the CDR3 is 14 residues. The V and J ends lost 3 bases and 6 bases respectively, with 17 bases between them. Germline V gene sequence: CDR1 GTSNPN, CDR2 SVGIG (reference sequence). The CDR3 sequence is CAWSGNRVWAEAFF. The CDR3 DNA reads TGTGCCTGGAGCGGCAACAGGGTTTGGGCTGAAGCTTTCTTT.

The chain couples TRBV11-2 to TRBJ2-7; 8 positions agree with TRBD1. The CDR3 spans 14 residues. V shed 5 bases and J 2 bases; nucleotides not matched to a gene: 5. Germline CDR1 and CDR2: SGHAT and FQNNGV. The CDR3 DNA sequence: TGTGCCAGCAGCGCAACGGGACAGGCCTACGAGCAGTACTTC. Its protein product is CASSATGQAYEQYF.

The rearrangement joins TRBV7-9 to TRBJ2-7; 7 bases agree with TRBD1. This CDR3 region has 14 residues. Trimming at V came to 2 bases and at J to 2 bases, leaving 3 bases not matched to a gene. Germline V CDR1 and CDR2: SEHNR, FQNEAQ (reference sequence). CDR3 nucleotides: TGTGCCAGCAGCTTACTGCAGGGGGCCTACGAGCAGTACTTC. The encoded protein is CASSLLQGAYEQYF. Looking up the rest from reference TRBV7-9 and TRBJ2-7 gives the full variable domain: DTGVSQNPRHKITKRGQNVTFRCDPISEHNRLYWYRQTLGQGPEFLTYFQNEAQLEKSRLLSDRFSAERPKGSFSTLEIQRTEQGDSAMYLCASSLLQGAYEQYFGPGTRLTVT.

This chain connects TRBV19 to TRBJ1-1; 10 positions agree with TRBD1. Germline V gene sequence: CDR1 LNHDA, CDR2 SQIVND (reference sequence). V lost 6 bases to trimming and J lost 4 bases; unmatched junction nucleotides: 11. The CDR3 has 16 amino acids. This chain's CDR3 is CASRQRGGTGVTEAFF. CDR3 coding DNA: TGTGCCAGTAGACAAAGGGGGGGGACAGGGGTCACTGAAGCTTTCTTT.

This chain connects TRBV5-1 to TRBJ1-1, with D possibly TRBD1 on 5 matching bases. The CDR3 loop spans 14 amino acids. Germline V gene data show CDR1 as SGHRS and CDR2 as YFSETQ. Trimming removed 2 bases from V and 1 base from J, with 9 bases in between. The CDR3 loop is CASSFKGQNTEAFF. CDR3 in DNA: TGCGCCAGCAGCTTTAAGGGGCAGAACACTGAAGCTTTCTTT.